This T cell receptor beta chain derives from a study of identical twins listed by TCRdb under 2016. Context from the whole study: To test whether fetal clonotypes persist, the study used deep sequencing on TCR alpha and beta repertoires from monozygotic twins, unrelated adults of various ages, and cord blood. Replicate twin experiments were performed at different times using different library preparation protocols to rule out contamination. General conclusions and limits of the study: Abundant cord blood beta clonotypes had fewer insertions, young adult naive repertoires showed a similar but weaker trend, and memory repertoires showed no such trend. In beta out-of-frame sequences, excess twin sharing was weaker, because having fewer shared sequences lowered the signal-to-noise ratio. Because the same donors could not be followed over many years, the conclusions relied on cross-sectional statistical analysis. In monozygotic twins, recombination models systematically underestimated out-of-frame TCR alpha sharing, but the models matched the sharing seen between unrelated individuals. Invariant T cells such as MAIT and iNKT could partly confound zero-insertion analyses, although diverse VJ usage argued against such confounding for most clonotypes. Out-of-frame TCR alpha sequences shared between twins showed an excess of low generation-probability sequences compared with coincidental sharing between unrelated individuals.

CDR1 is given as LGHDT and CDR2 as YNNKEL, both from the germline V gene (reference sequence). Counted from cysteine to phenylalanine, this CDR3 has 16 amino acids. Only CDR3 DNA remains: 48 bases, in frame from the first base. Trimming costs V 1 base and J 0 bases, and their ends lie 11 bases apart. The library was produced with 5' RACE. The instrument was an Illumina HiSeq 2000. Template switching added a universal primer binding site, and the final cDNA carried a unique molecular identifier that allowed TCR cDNA molecules to be counted accurately. First-strand cDNA for TCR alpha and beta chains was synthesized from specific primers in the conserved constant-segment region. To control for contamination, every cDNA library was double barcoded, receiving both a SMART-Mk sample barcode and Illumina barcodes. TruSeq adapter sequences along with Illumina sample barcodes were introduced in two successive PCR steps. Sequencing of the TCR alpha and beta cDNA libraries was done on the Illumina HiSeq platform using custom primers. From the authors' description of their analysis: MiGEC processed the raw reads to extract unique molecular identifiers, while MiXCR was used to determine the CDR3 positions. For each individual, recombination models were inferred using an EM algorithm with the repgenHMM and IGoR tools. The tcR package in R was used for shared clonotype analysis, with sharing normalized by the product of cloneset sizes. To study raw recombination free of thymic and clonal selection effects, out-of-frame nonproductive sequences were analyzed. TCRdb took the public reads, trimmed them with fastp at Q25, ran MiXCR for clone calling and kept in-frame beta chains. All rows with the same CDR3 protein become a single entry with the most common DNA and genes. The V and J calls, along with clone size, are taken from TCRdb and not from the paper's own processing. The sample table contains 350,000 to 600,000 distinct CDR3 sequences; only one count was recorded for 11% to 15% of them. Of the sample, approximately 0.52% falls within the top ten clones.

Comment on this clonotype: What antigen it recognizes has not been identified. The sample holds no much larger clone one base away, and base qualities are not on file.

All donors were healthy Caucasians. Three pairs of female monozygotic twins, all aged roughly 18 to 29 years, made up the twin cohort. Positive isolation kits from Invitrogen were used to isolate CD4+ and CD8+ T cell populations. These records were also assigned to another study, of yellow fever vaccine responses in identical twins. The second study, in turn, reports: According to the authors, the vaccine-induced T cell response in identical twins seemed to be partly convergent and partly specific to each individual. In the study, vaccine-responding T cell clones were precisely tracked in identical twins.

In this chain, TRBV3-1 is recombined with TRBJ2-3; 5 matching bases give a weak D call of TRBD2. This receptor was identified in a woman between 18 and 30 years old in good health. Sequencing used CD4+ T cells sorted from blood. The DNA sequence is TGTGCCAGCAGCCAAGTAGGGCTAGCTAGCACAGATACGCAGTATTTT. The resulting protein is CASSQVGLASTDTQYF.